The 27 T cell receptor beta chains in this list originate from one sample, sequenced in a study of beta chain features in type 1 diabetes. The study reverse transcribed the entire isolated RNA, so it sequenced expressed TCRB transcripts. Produced via immunoSEQ multiplex PCR; TCRdb's table is partial and in-frame only. The top ten clones hold less than 3% of a sample with about 120,000 clones, 15% to 20% of them seen once. These receptors' antigens are unknown. Whole-study results and caveats: People with Type 1 diabetes carried modestly yet significantly shorter TCRB CDR3s in all four CD4+ subsets.

The sequenced sample consisted of central memory CD4+ T cells from blood. All receptors come from a man aged 25 to 40 with type 1 diabetes.

In regard to this clone: This CDR3 is also generated by other DNA sequences in the sample. This chain joins TRBV7-2 and TRBJ2-3, with D maybe TRBD2 (6 bases). CDR1 is SGHTA, CDR2 FQGNSA, per germline. The V end was cut by 0 bases, the J end by 4 bases, with 8 bases between. This CDR3 has 14 residues. CDR3 bases: TGTGCCAGCAGCTTAGCTAGCGGACCAGATACGCAGTATTTT. This encodes CASSLASGPDTQYF.

The genes are TRBV7-9 and TRBJ2-5; D is perhaps TRBD1 (6 bases). V was pared by 3 bases and J by 4 bases, with 18 bases between. In germline, CDR1 is SEHNR, CDR2 FQNEAQ (reference sequence). The length of the CDR3 is 16 residues. This chain's CDR3 is CASSLAQGIRGETQYF. For the CDR3, the DNA is TGTGCCAGCAGCTTGGCCCAGGGGATCCGAGGAGAGACCCAGTACTTC.

This clone has a handful of counts. This same CDR3 is encoded by further DNA sequences in the sample. The chain has TRBV6-5 and TRBJ2-7, with 7 positions matching TRBD2. From germline, CDR1 is MNHEY and CDR2 SVGAGI. The CDR3 runs 13 residues. V shed 6 bases, J shed 2 bases, and the junction held 4 bases outside the gene matches. The CDR3 DNA sequence: TGTGCCAGCAGGACGAGCGGGACCTACGAGCAGTACTTC. Its translation: CASRTSGTYEQYF.

The V call is TRBV11-3, the J call TRBJ2-7, with TRBD1 as a possible D gene (6 bases). Germline lookup yields CDR1 SGHNT and CDR2 YENEEA. Trimming shortened V by 5 bases and J by 0 bases, and 14 bases separated the two germline ends. CDR3 length equals 15 residues. CDR3 sequence (DNA): TGTGCCAGCAGCCCACGTCCAGGGGACTCCTACGAGCAGTACTTC. Amino acid sequence: CASSPRPGDSYEQYF.

V is TRBV18 and J is TRBJ2-5, with 7 nucleotides matching TRBD1. The CDR3 totals 15 residues. Germline-derived CDR1 and CDR2 are KGHSH and LQKENI. V gave up 0 bases and J gave up 5 bases; unmatched junction bases: 6. CDR3 nucleotide sequence: TGTGCCAGCTCACCACCGGGCCCCAGGGGGGAGACCCAGTACTTC. It is translated as CASSPPGPRGETQYF. Full variable domain (remainder filled in from reference TRBV18 and TRBJ2-5): NAGVMQNPRHLVRRRGQEARLRCSPMKGHSHVYWYRQLPEEGLKFMVYLQKENIIDESGMPKERFSAEFPKEGPSILRIQQVVRGDSAAYFCASSPPGPRGETQYFGPGTRLLVL.

The sample holds a few counts of this clone. J is TRBJ2-2 and V is TRBV28; TRBD1 might be the D (6 bases). V shed 4 bases and J shed 4 bases, with 19 bases lying between them. The CDR3 runs to 17 residues. Germline loops: CDR1 MDHEN, CDR2 SYDVKM. CDR3 region: CASSSQNRAWGTGELFF. The CDR3 DNA follows: TGTGCCAGCAGTTCACAGAACAGGGCCTGGGGCACCGGGGAGCTGTTTTTT.

This clone was counted a few times. This chain joins TRBV4-3 and TRBJ1-4, with a possible D match to TRBD1 (5 bases). The V end was cut by 0 bases, the J end by 5 bases, with 10 bases between. The CDR3 extends over 15 amino acids. The germline CDR1 and CDR2 sequences are LGHNA and YSLEER. The CDR3: CASSQDHRQNEKLFF. The CDR3 DNA reads as TGCGCCAGCAGCCAAGATCACAGACAGAATGAAAAACTGTTTTTT.

This chain uses TRBV9 with TRBJ1-4, with 9 bases identical to TRBD1. From germline, CDR1 is SGDLS and CDR2 YYNGEE. V trimming: 4 bases; J trimming: 7 bases; junction bases outside the gene matches: 8. The CDR3 totals 15 residues. For the CDR3, the DNA is TGTGCCAGCAGCCTTAGAGGGACAGGGAGTGAAAAACTGTTTTTT. It codes for CASSLRGTGSEKLFF.

The rearrangement uses TRBV4-1 and TRBJ1-1; D unresolved. The CDR3 spans 13 residues. Looked up from germline, CDR1 is MGHRA and CDR2 is YSYEKL. V shed 5 bases and J shed 1 base, with 8 bases lying between them. The CDR3 protein is CASSRKPNTEAFF. The CDR3 DNA follows: TGCGCCAGCAGCAGGAAACCGAACACTGAAGCTTTCTTT.

In this sample, this clone turned up a few times. V gene TRBV9 combines with J gene TRBJ1-1, with D unclear. This CDR3 has 13 amino acids. V lost 0 bases, J lost 2 bases, and 5 bases lay in between. Germline lookup yields CDR1 SGDLS and CDR2 YYNGEE. The CDR3 DNA reads as TGTGCCAGCAGCGTAGGCCCAAACACTGAAGCTTTCTTT. It yields the protein CASSVGPNTEAFF. The variable domain in full, completed from reference TRBV9 and TRBJ1-1, reads DSGVTQTPKHLITATGQRVTLRCSPRSGDLSVYWYQQSLDQGLQFLIQYYNGEERAKGNILERFSAQQFPDLHSELNLSSLELGDSALYFCASSVGPNTEAFFGQGTRLTVV.

This clone was seen more than once but under ten times. The genes are TRBV19 and TRBJ2-2, with 7 bases identical to TRBD1. J lost 1 base, V lost 8 bases, and 1 base had no gene match. This CDR3 is 13 amino acids long. Per germline, CDR1 LNHDA and CDR2 SQIVND (reference sequence). The CDR3 loop reads CASAGGNTGELFF. The CDR3 DNA reads TGTGCCAGTGCAGGGGGGAACACCGGGGAGCTGTTTTTT.

The V call is TRBV7-2, the J call TRBJ1-1, with D unresolved. V lost 3 bases and J lost 4, with 9 bases in between. Germline V gene data show CDR1 as SGHTA and CDR2 as FQGNSA. This CDR3 is 13 amino acids long. DNA for the CDR3: TGTGCCAGCAGCTTTGTCCGGAGCACTGAAGCTTTCTTT. Its protein product is CASSFVRSTEAFF.

The sample holds a few counts of this clone. This rearrangement joins TRBV7-2 to TRBJ2-7; maybe TRBD1 (5 bases). Germline V CDR1 and CDR2: SGHTA, FQGNSA. The CDR3 loop spans 14 amino acids. Trimming removed 5 bases at V and 3 bases at J, with 14 bases between. CDR3 DNA sequence: TGTGCCAGCAGCGCCGGGCCAGGGCGCTACGAGCAGTACTTC. Protein: CASSAGPGRYEQYF. Using reference TRBV7-2 and TRBJ2-7 for the parts outside the CDR3, the full variable domain is GAGVSQSPSNKVTEKGKDVELRCDPISGHTALYWYRQSLGQGLEFLIYFQGNSAPDKSGLPSDRFSAERTGGSVSTLTIQRTQQEDSAVYLCASSAGPGRYEQYFGPGTRLTVT.

In the case of this clone: One junction end disagrees with the germline gene, perhaps due to a read error. Here the CDR3 DNA reads TGTGCTAGCAGCTTAGCCGGCTCCTACGAGCAGTACTTC. Protein product: CASSLAGSYEQYF. The chain combines TRBV7-7 with TRBJ2-7; D is ambiguous. The germline CDR1 and CDR2 sequences are SSHAT and FNYEAQ (reference sequence). This CDR3 comprises 13 residues.

The chain joins TRBV10-2 to TRBJ1-5; possibly TRBD1 for D (5 bases). There are 17 residues in the CDR3. V lost 2 bases to trimming and J lost 4 bases, with 18 bases between them. Germline CDR1 and CDR2: WSHSY and SAAADI. The CDR3 spells CASSETDQGSGNQPQHF. The CDR3, as DNA: TGCGCCAGCAGTGAGACCGACCAGGGATCGGGGAATCAGCCCCAGCATTTT.

The chain joins TRBV18 to TRBJ2-6; no definite D call. The germline gives CDR1 KGHSH, CDR2 LQKENI. V lost 2 bases to trimming and J lost 0 bases, with 8 bases between them. The CDR3 spans 16 residues. The CDR3 DNA is TGTGCCAGCTCACCAACGGCCGGCTCTGGGGCCAACGTCCTGACTTTC. As protein: CASSPTAGSGANVLTF.

This clone was seen only a few times. The V and J genes are TRBV4-3 and TRBJ1-2; a weak D match, TRBD1 (6 bases). The CDR3 covers 15 residues. Trimming shortened V by 0 bases and J by 0 bases, and 8 bases separated the two germline ends. Germline lookup yields CDR1 LGHNA and CDR2 YSLEER. CDR3: CASSQEQGTNYGYTF. The DNA for the CDR3 is TGCGCCAGCAGCCAAGAGCAGGGGACTAACTATGGCTACACCTTC.

This clone occurred a few times. V gene TRBV4-3 combines with J gene TRBJ2-2; perhaps TRBD1 as D (5 bases). Germline V gene sequence: CDR1 LGHNA, CDR2 YSLEER. Trimming pared 0 bases from V and 6 bases from J, leaving 8 bases between. The CDR3 length is 14 residues. This CDR3 is CASSQELGAGELFF. The CDR3 bases are TGCGCCAGCAGCCAAGAATTAGGGGCCGGGGAGCTGTTTTTT.

The count of this clone is one. The CDR3 here is CASSYQPGNTEAFF. CDR3 coding DNA: TGTGCCAGCAGTTACCAGCCAGGGAACACTGAAGCTTTCTTT. The chain carries TRBV6-5 and TRBJ1-1; D call uncertain. Germline CDR1 MNHEY, CDR2 SVGAGI. The CDR3 sequence is 14 residues long. With 2 bases removed from V and 1 base from J, the gap between germline ends came to 8 bases.

This clone was recorded only once. The gene calls are TRBV9 and TRBJ2-6; D may be TRBD1 (5 bases). This CDR3 comprises 14 residues. With 2 bases removed from V and 4 bases from J, the gap between germline ends came to 7 bases. Germline values: CDR1 SGDLS, CDR2 YYNGEE. The CDR3 here is CASSVRQGANVLTF. CDR3 DNA sequence: TGTGCCAGCAGCGTTCGACAGGGGGCCAACGTCCTGACTTTC.

This clone was counted between two and nine times. The chain combines TRBV5-1 with TRBJ2-2; a weak D match, TRBD1 (6 bases). Trimming cost V 4 bases and J 7 bases, with 17 bases left between them. Germline V CDR1 and CDR2: SGHRS, YFSETQ. This CDR3 is 15 amino acids long. The CDR3 DNA is TGCGCCAGCAGCGCACAAACAGGGTCTGTCGGGGAGCTGTTTTTT. Encoded protein: CASSAQTGSVGELFF.

The rearrangement joins TRBV7-2 to TRBJ2-5; 9 nucleotides line up with TRBD1. The ends lost 0 bases at V and 5 bases at J; junction bases unmatched: 1. The CDR3 loop spans 14 amino acids. From germline, CDR1 is SGHTA and CDR2 FQGNSA. CDR3 in DNA: TGTGCCAGCAGCTTAGCGGGGACAGGGGAGACCCAGTACTTC. Protein: CASSLAGTGETQYF. Full variable domain (rest looked up from reference TRBV7-2 and TRBJ2-5): GAGVSQSPSNKVTEKGKDVELRCDPISGHTALYWYRQSLGQGLEFLIYFQGNSAPDKSGLPSDRFSAERTGGSVSTLTIQRTQQEDSAVYLCASSLAGTGETQYFGPGTRLLVL.

The V and J genes are TRBV7-8 and TRBJ2-1; 8 bases are shared with TRBD2. V lost 7 bases to trimming and J lost 5 bases; unmatched junction nucleotides: 13. Germline values: CDR1 SGHVS, CDR2 FQNEAQ. The CDR3 contains 16 residues. CDR3 nucleotides: TGTGCCAGCACGCGCGGGGTAGCGGGGAACGACAATGAGCAGTTCTTC. This sequence encodes CASTRGVAGNDNEQFF.

The chain uses TRBV19 and TRBJ2-1, with TRBD2 as a possible D gene (5 bases). The germline CDR1 and CDR2 sequences are LNHDA and SQIVND (reference sequence). With 4 bases removed from V and 1 base from J, the gap between germline ends came to 8 bases. This CDR3 comprises 14 residues. The CDR3: CASSSGYSYNEQFF. CDR3 nucleotide sequence: TGTGCCAGTAGTAGCGGGTATTCCTACAATGAGCAGTTCTTC.

The chain links TRBV9 to TRBJ2-2; D unresolved. The CDR3 has 14 residues. CDR1 and CDR2 (germline): SGDLS, YYNGEE. The V end lost 4 bases, the J end lost 0 bases, and 7 bases lay between the germline ends. The DNA for the CDR3 is TGTGCCAGCAGCCTAAACACGAACACCGGGGAGCTGTTTTTT. Translation gives CASSLNTNTGELFF.

This clone was counted ten times or more. This sequence joins TRBV28 and TRBJ1-6; 8 positions agree with TRBD1. Germline lookup yields CDR1 MDHEN and CDR2 SYDVKM. The CDR3 extends over 17 amino acids. V shed 6 bases, J shed 4 bases, and the junction held 11 bases outside the gene matches. As DNA, the CDR3 is TGTGCCAGCAGCCTCCCCCAGGGGGCGGTGTATAATTCACCCCTCCACTTT. It specifies CASSLPQGAVYNSPLHF.

Turning to this clone: This CDR3 is also generated by other DNA sequences in the sample. In nucleotides, the CDR3 is TGTGCCAGCAGCGAAGGGGGCAACTATGGCTACACCTTC. Its protein product is CASSEGGNYGYTF. The V and J genes are TRBV6-5 and TRBJ1-2; TRBD1 matches at 7 bases. This CDR3 contains 13 residues. V shed 6 bases, J shed 2 bases, and the junction held 3 bases outside the gene matches. Germline V gene lookup returns CDR1 MNHEY and CDR2 SVGAGI.